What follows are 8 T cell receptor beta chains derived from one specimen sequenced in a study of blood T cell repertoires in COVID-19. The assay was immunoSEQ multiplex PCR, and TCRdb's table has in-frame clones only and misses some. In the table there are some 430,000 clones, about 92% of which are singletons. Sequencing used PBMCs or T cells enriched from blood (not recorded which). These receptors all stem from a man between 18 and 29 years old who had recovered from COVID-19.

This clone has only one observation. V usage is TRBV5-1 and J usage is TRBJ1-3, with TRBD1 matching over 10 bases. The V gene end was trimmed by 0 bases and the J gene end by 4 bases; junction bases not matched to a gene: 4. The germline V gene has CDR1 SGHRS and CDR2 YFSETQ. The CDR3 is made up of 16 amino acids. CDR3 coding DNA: TGCGCCAGCAGCTTGGGCTCGGGACAGGGGGGAAACACCATATATTTT. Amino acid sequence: CASSLGSGQGGNTIYF.

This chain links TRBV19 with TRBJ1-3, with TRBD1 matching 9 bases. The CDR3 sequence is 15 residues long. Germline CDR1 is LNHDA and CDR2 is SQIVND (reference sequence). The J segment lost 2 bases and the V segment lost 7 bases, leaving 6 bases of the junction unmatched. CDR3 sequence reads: CASKDRGKAGNTIYF. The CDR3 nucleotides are TGTGCCAGTAAGGACAGGGGAAAGGCTGGAAACACCATATATTTT.

The CDR3 DNA is TGTGCCAGCAGCTTAGGGACTAGCGGGTATAGCTCCTACAATGAGCAGTTCTTC. Protein product: CASSLGTSGYSSYNEQFF. The chain is built from TRBV7-8 and TRBJ2-1, with 11 bases matching TRBD2. In germline, CDR1 is SGHVS, CDR2 FQNEAQ. This CDR3 spans 18 amino acids. V shed 1 base and J 0 bases; nucleotides not matched to a gene: 5.

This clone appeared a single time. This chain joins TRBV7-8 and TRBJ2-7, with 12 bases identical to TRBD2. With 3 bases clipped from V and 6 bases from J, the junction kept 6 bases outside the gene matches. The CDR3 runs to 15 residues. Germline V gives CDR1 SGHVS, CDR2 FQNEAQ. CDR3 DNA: TGTGCCAGCAGCTTTGGACTAGCGGGATTGAGCGAGCAGTACTTC. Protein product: CASSFGLAGLSEQYF.

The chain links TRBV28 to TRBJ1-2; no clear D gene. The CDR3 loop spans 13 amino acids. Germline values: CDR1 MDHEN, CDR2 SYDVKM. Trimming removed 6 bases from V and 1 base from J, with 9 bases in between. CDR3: CASRRYINYGYTF. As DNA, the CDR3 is TGTGCCAGCAGACGATACATTAACTATGGCTACACCTTC.

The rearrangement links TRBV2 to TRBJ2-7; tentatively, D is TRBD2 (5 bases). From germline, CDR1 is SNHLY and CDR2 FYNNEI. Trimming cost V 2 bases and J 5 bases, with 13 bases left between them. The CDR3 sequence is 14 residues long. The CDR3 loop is CASSELSGNNEQYF. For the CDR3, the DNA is TGTGCCAGCAGTGAACTTTCGGGGAACAACGAGCAGTACTTC.

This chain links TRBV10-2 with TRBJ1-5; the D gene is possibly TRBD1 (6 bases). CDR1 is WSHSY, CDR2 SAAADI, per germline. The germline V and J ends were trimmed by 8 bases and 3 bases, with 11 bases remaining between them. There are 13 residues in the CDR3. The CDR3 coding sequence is TGCGCCAGCTTAGGGACACTCAATCAGCCCCAGCATTTT. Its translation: CASLGTLNQPQHF.

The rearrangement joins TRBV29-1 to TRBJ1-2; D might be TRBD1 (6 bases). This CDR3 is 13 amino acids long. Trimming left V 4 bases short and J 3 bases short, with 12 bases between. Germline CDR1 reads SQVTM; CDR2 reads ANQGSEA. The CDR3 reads CSVGLGAYYGYTF. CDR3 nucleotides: TGCAGCGTTGGTTTGGGGGCCTACTATGGCTACACCTTC.